A selection of T cell receptor beta chains follows, all from one sample in a study of graft-versus-host responses after intestinal transplantation. The assay was immunoSEQ multiplex PCR, and TCRdb's table has in-frame clones only and misses some. The sample yields 49,000 or so clones, 85% to 95% seen once. The input for sequencing was PBMCs, taken about 800 days after a first intestinal transplant, on the day of a second. The receptors were sampled from a human patient who received an intestinal transplant, so some T cells may come from the graft donor. Each CDR3 is given with its conserved first and last residue. A D gene is named only where the DNA matches it firmly. Rows may omit the clone size; those that give it use once, few, many or a size class.

J | V | size | D | DNA | CDR3
TRBJ2-1 | TRBV19 | - | - | TGTGCCAGTAAAGGCCTATCTTACAATGAGCAGTTCTTC | CASKGLSYNEQFF
TRBJ2-7 | TRBV21-1 | - | - | TGTGCCAGCAGCCTCTTCCGGGACGGCACCTACGAGCAGTACTTC | CASSLFRDGTYEQYF
TRBJ1-2 | TRBV6-1 | - | - | TGTGCCAGCAGTTCACAGGGTTATGGCTACACCTTC | CASSSQGYGYTF
TRBJ2-7 | TRBV30 | - | - | TGTGCCTGGACTAGGAACTACGAGCAGTACTTC | CAWTRNYEQYF
TRBJ2-1 | TRBV20-1 | - | - | TGCAGTGCTAGTGACAATGAGCAGTTCTTC | CSASDNEQFF
TRBJ2-3 | TRBV6-1 | - | - | TGTGCCAGCAGGGCCCGGGGGCAAAGCACAGATGCGCAGTATTTT | CASRARGQSTDAQYF
TRBJ2-2 | TRBV2 | - | - | TGTGCCAGCACACGGGAGTGGTCCGGGGAGCTGTTTTTT | CASTREWSGELFF
TRBJ2-7 | TRBV6-5 | - | - | TGTGCCAGCAGCTTACTCCACGAGCAGTACTTC | CASSLLHEQYF
TRBJ2-3 | TRBV5-1 | - | - | TGCGCCAGCAGCTTGCAGAACACAGATACGCAGTATTTT | CASSLQNTDTQYF
TRBJ2-3 | TRBV4-1 | - | - | TGCGCCAGCAGCCAGGACGTATTGGCTACGCAGTATTTT | CASSQDVLATQYF
TRBJ2-6 | TRBV7-6 | - | TRBD1 | TGTGCCAGCAGCTTATTGGGGACAGGCCTTTCCTCTGGGGCCAACGTCCTGACTTTC | CASSLLGTGLSSGANVLTF
TRBJ2-3 | TRBV19 | - | - | TGTGCCAGTAAGTCACGCGGGATTGTCTCTACAGATACGCAGTATTTT | CASKSRGIVSTDTQYF
TRBJ2-3 | TRBV4-1 | - | TRBD2 | TGCGCCAGCAGCCTAAGAGGGGACTACTCTTACACAGATACGCAGTATTTT | CASSLRGDYSYTDTQYF
TRBJ1-1 | TRBV11-3 | - | - | TGTGCCAGCAGCCCCGAAGGTATCACTGAAGCTTTCTTT | CASSPEGITEAFF
TRBJ2-1 | TRBV10-1 | - | TRBD1 | TGCGCCACCGGGACAGGGAACTACAATGAGCAGTTCTTC | CATGTGNYNEQFF
TRBJ2-7 | TRBV6-5 | - | - | TGTGCCAGCAGTGAAGTGGGGGAGCAGTACTTC | CASSEVGEQYF
TRBJ2-2 | TRBV5-1 | - | TRBD2 | TGCGCCAGCAGCTTTATAGCGGGAGGGCAAGCCGGGGAGCTGTTTTTT | CASSFIAGGQAGELFF
TRBJ2-7 | TRBV19 | - | - | TGTGCCAGTAGTCCCAGTCCCTCCTACGAGCAGTACTTC | CASSPSPSYEQYF
TRBJ2-7 | TRBV6-5 | medium-sized | - | TGTGCCAGCAGTTACTCCAGCGGTAGCTCCTACGAGCAGTACTTC | CASSYSSGSSYEQYF
TRBJ2-7 | TRBV18 | - | TRBD2 | TGTGCCAGCTCACCAGGCGGGGGAGGCGAGCAGTACTTC | CASSPGGGGEQYF
TRBJ2-2 | TRBV28 | - | - | TGTGCCAGCAGTTTTTTCAGGGCGGGGGCCCCCCTCAACACCGGGGAGCTGTTTTTT | CASSFFRAGAPLNTGELFF
TRBJ2-3 | TRBV11-3 | - | TRBD1 | TGTGCCAGCAGCCCAGGGGGCGTCCACACAGATACGCAGTATTTT | CASSPGGVHTDTQYF
TRBJ2-3 | TRBV6-8 | - | TRBD2 | TGTGCCAGCAGTCCGGGACTAGCGTTGACAGATACGCAGTATTTT | CASSPGLALTDTQYF
TRBJ2-1 | TRBV27 | - | - | TGTGCCAGCAGTTATGGGCCGGGACCAGTATACAATGAGCAGTTCTTC | CASSYGPGPVYNEQFF
TRBJ1-5 | TRBV28 | - | TRBD1 | TGTGCCAGCAGTACAGGCCTGGCCTCAGGGGGCGCGAATCAGCCCCAGCATTTT | CASSTGLASGGANQPQHF
TRBJ2-4 | TRBV18 | - | TRBD1 | TGTGCCAGCTCACCACCGGGGAGCGACAGGGGGCTAGCCAAAAACATTCAGTACTTC | CASSPPGSDRGLAKNIQYF
TRBJ2-7 | TRBV4-1 | - | TRBD2 | TGCGCCAGCAGCCAGCCCGGGACTAAGGACGAGCAGTACTTC | CASSQPGTKDEQYF
TRBJ2-7 | TRBV4-2 | - | TRBD2 | TGTGCCAGCAGCCAAGATGGGAGAGGTGCGGGAGGCTCCTACGAGCAGTACTTC | CASSQDGRGAGGSYEQYF
TRBJ2-3 | TRBV28 | - | - | TGTGCCAGCAGTTTAGCGTGGGACCTCACAGATACGCAGTATTTT | CASSLAWDLTDTQYF
TRBJ2-5 | TRBV7-7 | once | TRBD1 | TGTGCTAGCAGCTTGGCCGGGACAGGCCTCAGGGAGACCCAGTACTTC | CASSLAGTGLRETQYF
TRBJ2-7 | TRBV4-1 | - | - | TGCGCCAGCAGCCAAGGCGGAGGGTCTACCTACGAGCAGTACTTC | CASSQGGGSTYEQYF
TRBJ2-7 | TRBV19 | - | - | TGTGCCAGTAGCGCTCTGCCCGGACAGAGCTCCTACGAGCAGTACTTC | CASSALPGQSSYEQYF
TRBJ2-5 | TRBV7-9 | - | - | TGTGCCAGCAGCCCCCCGGGGGAGGAGACCCAGTACTTC | CASSPPGEETQYF
TRBJ2-7 | TRBV6-1 | - | - | TGTGCCAGCAGTGAAATACTAAGTAAAAGAGTCTCCTACGAGCAGTACTTC | CASSEILSKRVSYEQYF
TRBJ2-7 | TRBV5-1 | - | TRBD1 | TGCGCCAGCACCGGACAGGGAAGGTCCTACGAGCAGTACTTC | CASTGQGRSYEQYF
TRBJ1-2 | TRBV6-1 | - | - | TGTGCCAGCAGTGAGGGGCTTAACTATGGCTACACCTTC | CASSEGLNYGYTF
TRBJ1-2 | TRBV30 | - | TRBD1 | TGTGCCTGGAGTCCTCGTCGGCTCATTTTGACAGGGACCGGCTATGGCTACACCTTC | CAWSPRRLILTGTGYGYTF
TRBJ2-7 | TRBV25-1 | - | - | TGTGCCAGCTCGAAAGGCCCCGCAGGGGGGTACGAGCAGTACTTC | CASSKGPAGGYEQYF
TRBJ2-5 | TRBV7-2 | - | - | TGTGCCAGCAGCTGGGGGTCTAAAGGAGAGACCCAGTACTTC | CASSWGSKGETQYF
TRBJ1-2 | TRBV28 | - | - | TGTGCCAGCACCTTGACCTCCGGGACCTCTAACTATGGCTACACCTTC | CASTLTSGTSNYGYTF
TRBJ2-3 | TRBV9 | - | - | TGTGCCAGCAGCCCGTCCACAGATACGCAGTATTTT | CASSPSTDTQYF
TRBJ2-5 | TRBV5-1 | - | - | TGCGCCAGCAGCTTTGGCTTATCGCAAGAGACCCAGTACTTC | CASSFGLSQETQYF
TRBJ2-2 | TRBV15 | - | - | TGTGCCACCATCGCCGGCAGGAAGCGTAACACCGGGGAGCTGTTTTTT | CATIAGRKRNTGELFF
TRBJ2-3 | TRBV28 | - | TRBD2 | TGTGCCAGCAGTTTGGGAGGTAGCGGGAAGGGAGATACGCAGTATTTT | CASSLGGSGKGDTQYF